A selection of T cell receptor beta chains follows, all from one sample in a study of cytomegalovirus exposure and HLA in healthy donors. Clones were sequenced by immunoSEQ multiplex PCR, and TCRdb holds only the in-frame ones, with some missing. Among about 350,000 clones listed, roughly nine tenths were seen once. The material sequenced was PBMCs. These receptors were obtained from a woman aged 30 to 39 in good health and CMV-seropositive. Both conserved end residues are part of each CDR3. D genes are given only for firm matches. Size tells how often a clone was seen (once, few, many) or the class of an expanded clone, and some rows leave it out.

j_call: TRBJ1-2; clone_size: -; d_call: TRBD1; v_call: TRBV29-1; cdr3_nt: TGCAGCACCGGGACAGGGGGGGGTAGCTACACCTTC; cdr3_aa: CSTGTGGGSYTF
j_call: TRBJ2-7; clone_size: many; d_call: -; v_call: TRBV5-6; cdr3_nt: TGTGCCAGCAGCTTCCCGGGGTTGGGGTACGAGCAGTACTTC; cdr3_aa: CASSFPGLGYEQYF
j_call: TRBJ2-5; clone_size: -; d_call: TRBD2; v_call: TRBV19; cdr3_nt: TGTGCCAGTAGTACGTACTCCGGAGCGGGGGGACAAGAGACCCAGTACTTC; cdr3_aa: CASSTYSGAGGQETQYF
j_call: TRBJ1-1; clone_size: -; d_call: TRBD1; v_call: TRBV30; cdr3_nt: TGTGCCTGGAGTCAAGGGGGCGGATCAGCTTTCTTT; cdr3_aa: CAWSQGGGSAFF
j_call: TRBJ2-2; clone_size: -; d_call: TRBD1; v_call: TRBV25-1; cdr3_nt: TGTGCCAGCAGTCCGCACCGGGACAGGGGAACCGGGGAGCTGTTTTTT; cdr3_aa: CASSPHRDRGTGELFF
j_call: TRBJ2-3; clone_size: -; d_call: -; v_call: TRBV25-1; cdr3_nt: TGTGCCAGCAGTGAATGGGATACGCAGTATTTT; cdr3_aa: CASSEWDTQYF
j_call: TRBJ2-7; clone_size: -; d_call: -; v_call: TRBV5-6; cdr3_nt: TGTGCCAGCAGCGTCCCGAAATCGACAGGTTCCTACGAGCAGTACTTC; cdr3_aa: CASSVPKSTGSYEQYF
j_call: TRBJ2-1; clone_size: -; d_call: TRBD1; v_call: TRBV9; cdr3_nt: TGTGCCAGCAGCCCCAGACAGGGTAAGTCCTACAATGAGCAGTTCTTC; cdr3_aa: CASSPRQGKSYNEQFF
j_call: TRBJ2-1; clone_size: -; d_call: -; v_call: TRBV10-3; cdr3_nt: TGTGCCATCAGGGCCGTGAACAATGAGCAGTTCTTC; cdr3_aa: CAIRAVNNEQFF
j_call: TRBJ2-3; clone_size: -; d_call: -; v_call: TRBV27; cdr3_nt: TGTGCCAGCAGTCTACTTCAGGTGGGGGGAGAGGCAGATACGCAGTATTTT; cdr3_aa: CASSLLQVGGEADTQYF
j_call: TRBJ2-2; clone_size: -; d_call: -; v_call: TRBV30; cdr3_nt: TGTGCCTACAAACCGGTTACCGGGGAGCTGTTTTTT; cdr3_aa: CAYKPVTGELFF
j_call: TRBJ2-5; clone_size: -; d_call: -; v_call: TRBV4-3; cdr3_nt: TGCGCCAGCAGCCAAGAGAGGCAAGAGACCCAGTACTTC; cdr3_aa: CASSQERQETQYF
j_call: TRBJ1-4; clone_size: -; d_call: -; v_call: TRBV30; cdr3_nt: TGTGCCTGGAGTCCCCGGGACACCCTTTTTGGTGAAAAACTGTTTTTT; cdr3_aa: CAWSPRDTLFGEKLFF
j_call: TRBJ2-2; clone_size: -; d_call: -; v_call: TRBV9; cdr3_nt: TGTGCCAGCAGCGTAGATGCCGGGGAGCTGTTTTTT; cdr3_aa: CASSVDAGELFF
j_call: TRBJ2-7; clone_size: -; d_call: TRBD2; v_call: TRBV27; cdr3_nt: TGTGCCAGCAGTTCCGGTCGACTAGCGGGGGGCCGCTATGAACCCTACGAGCAGTACTTC; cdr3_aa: CASSSGRLAGGRYEPYEQYF
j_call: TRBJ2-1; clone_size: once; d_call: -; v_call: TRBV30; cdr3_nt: TGTGCCTTGCGGACGGGAGCGGACCCCTACAATGAGCAGTTCTTC; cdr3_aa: CALRTGADPYNEQFF
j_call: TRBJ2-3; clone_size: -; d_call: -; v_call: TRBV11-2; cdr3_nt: TGTGCCAGCAGCTTAGGGAGTGGGGCCTGGGATACGCAGTATTTT; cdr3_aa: CASSLGSGAWDTQYF
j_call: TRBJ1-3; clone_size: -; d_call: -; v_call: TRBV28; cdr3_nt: TGTGCCAGCAGTTTTGGGCTGGTGGGGGGAAACACCATATATTTT; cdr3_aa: CASSFGLVGGNTIYF
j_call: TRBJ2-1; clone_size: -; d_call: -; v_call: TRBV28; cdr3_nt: TGTGCCAGCACCCTTGGACAGTTAGGGCAGTTCTTC; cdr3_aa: CASTLGQLGQFF
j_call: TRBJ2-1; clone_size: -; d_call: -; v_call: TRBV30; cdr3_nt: TGTGCCTGGGAAAAAGGGGGCGGGAGAAGGGACAATGAGCAGTTCTTC; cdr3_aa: CAWEKGGGRRDNEQFF
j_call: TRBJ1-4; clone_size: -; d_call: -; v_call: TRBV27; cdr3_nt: TGTGCCAGCAGTCACAGGGTCGGAACCTCCGCATTGAATGAAAAACTGTTTTTT; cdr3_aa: CASSHRVGTSALNEKLFF
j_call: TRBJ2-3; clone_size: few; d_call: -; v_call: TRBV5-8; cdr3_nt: TGTGCCAGCAGCTTAGGAGATACGCAGTATTTT; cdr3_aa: CASSLGDTQYF
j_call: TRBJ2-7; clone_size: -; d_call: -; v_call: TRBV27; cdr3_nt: TGTGCCAGCAGTTTACGGGGTTACGAGCAGTACTTC; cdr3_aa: CASSLRGYEQYF
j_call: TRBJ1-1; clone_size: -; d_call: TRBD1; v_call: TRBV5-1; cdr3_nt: TGCGCCAGCAGCTGGGACAGTATGAACACTGAAGCTTTCTTT; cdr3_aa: CASSWDSMNTEAFF
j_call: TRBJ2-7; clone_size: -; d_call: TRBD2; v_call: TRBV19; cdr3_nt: TGTGCCAGTAGCGGGACTAGCGGAGCTTACGAGCAGTACTTC; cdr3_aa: CASSGTSGAYEQYF
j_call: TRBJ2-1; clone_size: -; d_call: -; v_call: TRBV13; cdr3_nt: TGTGCCAGCAGCTTGCTGGCCCTAGGGAATGAGCAGTTCTTC; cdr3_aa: CASSLLALGNEQFF
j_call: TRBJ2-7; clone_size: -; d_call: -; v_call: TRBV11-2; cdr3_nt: TGTGCCAGCAGCTTAGGGGATCTTGGCGAGCAGTACTTC; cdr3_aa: CASSLGDLGEQYF
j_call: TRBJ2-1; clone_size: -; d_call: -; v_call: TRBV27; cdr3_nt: TGTGCCAGCAGTTCCCTGACTATAGGTAGCTCCTACAATGAGCAGTTCTTC; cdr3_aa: CASSSLTIGSSYNEQFF
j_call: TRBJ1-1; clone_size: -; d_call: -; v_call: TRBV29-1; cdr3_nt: TGCAGCGTGGACTCAATGAACACTGAAGCTTTCTTT; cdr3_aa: CSVDSMNTEAFF
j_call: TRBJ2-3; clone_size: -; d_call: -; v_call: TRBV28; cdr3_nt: TGTGCCAGCAGTTTACCTATTCCGGATACGCAGTATTTT; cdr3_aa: CASSLPIPDTQYF
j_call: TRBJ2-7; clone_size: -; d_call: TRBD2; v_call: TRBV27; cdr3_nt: TGTGCCAGCAGTTTGACTAGCGGGATCCACGAGCAGTACTTC; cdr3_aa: CASSLTSGIHEQYF
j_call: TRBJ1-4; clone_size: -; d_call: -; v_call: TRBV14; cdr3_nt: TGTGCCAGCAGCGAAACCCTTGCAACTAATGAAAAACTGTTTTTT; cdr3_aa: CASSETLATNEKLFF
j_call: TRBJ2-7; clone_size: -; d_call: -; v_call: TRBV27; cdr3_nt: TGTGCCAGCAGTCGGGCTCCCGGGAGCCTTTCCTACGAGCAGTACTTC; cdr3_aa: CASSRAPGSLSYEQYF
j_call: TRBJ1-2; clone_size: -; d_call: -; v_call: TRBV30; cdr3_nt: TGTGCCTGGAGACCCGACGGTCAGAACTATGGCTACACCTTC; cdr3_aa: CAWRPDGQNYGYTF
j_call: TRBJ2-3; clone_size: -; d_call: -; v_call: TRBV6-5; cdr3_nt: TGTGCCAGCAGTCTTGACAGGCTCACAGATACGCAGTATTTT; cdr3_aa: CASSLDRLTDTQYF
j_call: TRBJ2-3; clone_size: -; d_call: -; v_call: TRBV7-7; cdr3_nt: TGTGCCAGCAGCTTAGGACGTCCAGATACGCAGTATTTT; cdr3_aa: CASSLGRPDTQYF
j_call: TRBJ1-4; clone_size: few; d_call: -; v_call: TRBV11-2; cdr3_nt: TGTGCCAGCAGCCACCAGGAAAAACTGTTTTTT; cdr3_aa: CASSHQEKLFF
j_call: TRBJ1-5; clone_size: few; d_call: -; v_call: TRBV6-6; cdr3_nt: TGTGCCAGCAGCCGGGAGGATCAGCCCCAGCATTTT; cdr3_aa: CASSREDQPQHF
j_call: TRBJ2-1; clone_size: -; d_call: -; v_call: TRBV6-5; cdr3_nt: TGTGCCAGCAGTTACGGATTCCGCATGTACAATGAGCAGTTCTTC; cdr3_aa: CASSYGFRMYNEQFF
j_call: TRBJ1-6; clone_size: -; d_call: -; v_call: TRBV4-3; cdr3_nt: TGCGCCAGCAGCCAAGATCTCGGACGGCCTAATTCACCCCTCCACTTT; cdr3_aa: CASSQDLGRPNSPLHF
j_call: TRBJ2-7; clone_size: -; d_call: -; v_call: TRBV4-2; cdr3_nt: TGTGCCAGCAGCCAATCAGCCAAGCAATCCTACGAGCAGTACTTC; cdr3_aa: CASSQSAKQSYEQYF
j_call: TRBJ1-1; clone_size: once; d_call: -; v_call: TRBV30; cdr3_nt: TGTGCCTGGACGGTACAGCTGAACACTGAAGCTTTCTTT; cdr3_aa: CAWTVQLNTEAFF
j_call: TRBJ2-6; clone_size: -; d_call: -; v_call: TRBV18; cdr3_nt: TGTGCCAGCTCACCCCAGGCTGGGGCCAACGTCCTGACTTTC; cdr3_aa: CASSPQAGANVLTF
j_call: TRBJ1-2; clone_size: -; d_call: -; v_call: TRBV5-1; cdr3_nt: TGCGCCAGCAGCTTGGCAGGGGACACTAACTATGGCTACACCTTC; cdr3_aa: CASSLAGDTNYGYTF
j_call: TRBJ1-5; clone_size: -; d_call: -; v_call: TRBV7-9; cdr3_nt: TGTGCCAGCAGCTTGGGGGAGAATCAGCCCCAGCATTTT; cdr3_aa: CASSLGENQPQHF
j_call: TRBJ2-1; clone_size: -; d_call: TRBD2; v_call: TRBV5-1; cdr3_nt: TGCGCCAGCAGCTTGAATCTCGGGAGGATGAATGAGCAGTTCTTC; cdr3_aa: CASSLNLGRMNEQFF
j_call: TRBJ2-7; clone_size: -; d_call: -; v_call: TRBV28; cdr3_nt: TGTGCCAGCAGGGGGGGACAGAGTCGGTCCTACGAGCAGTACTTC; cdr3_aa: CASRGGQSRSYEQYF
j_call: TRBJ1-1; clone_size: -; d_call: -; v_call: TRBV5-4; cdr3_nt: TGTGCCAGCAGCCGAGATCAGAACACTGAAGCTTTCTTT; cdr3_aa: CASSRDQNTEAFF
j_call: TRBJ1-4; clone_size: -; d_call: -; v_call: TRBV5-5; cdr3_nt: TGTGCCAGCAGCTTATGGGGGGTTAATGAAAAACTGTTTTTT; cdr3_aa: CASSLWGVNEKLFF
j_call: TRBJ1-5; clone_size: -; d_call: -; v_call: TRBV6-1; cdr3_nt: TGTGCCAGCAGCAACCGGAATCAGCCCCAGCATTTT; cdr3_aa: CASSNRNQPQHF
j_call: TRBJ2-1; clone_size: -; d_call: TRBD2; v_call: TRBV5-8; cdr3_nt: TGTGCCAGCAGCCCCCCGGGACTAGCGGGGGGGAGGCAGTTCTTC; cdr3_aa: CASSPPGLAGGRQFF
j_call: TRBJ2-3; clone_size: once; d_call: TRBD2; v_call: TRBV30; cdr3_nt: TGTGCCTGGAACTCAGAAGGTTGGACTAGCGGCGGAGATACGCAGTATTTT; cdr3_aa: CAWNSEGWTSGGDTQYF
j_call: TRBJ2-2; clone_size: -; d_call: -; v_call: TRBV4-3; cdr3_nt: TGCGCCAGCAGCCAAGTGACCGGGGAGCTGTTTTTT; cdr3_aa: CASSQVTGELFF
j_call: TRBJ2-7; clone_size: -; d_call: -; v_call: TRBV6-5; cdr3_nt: TGTGCCAGCAGTTACTCGTTTACGACCTACGAGCAGTACTTC; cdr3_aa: CASSYSFTTYEQYF
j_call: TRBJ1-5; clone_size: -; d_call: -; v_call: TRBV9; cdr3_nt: TGTGCCAGCAGCGTAGGGATGAGCAATCAGCCCCAGCATTTT; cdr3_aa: CASSVGMSNQPQHF
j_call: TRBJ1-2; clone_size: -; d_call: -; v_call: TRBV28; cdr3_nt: TGTGCCAGCAGTCCCGGGACTCGAGGCTACACCTTC; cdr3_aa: CASSPGTRGYTF
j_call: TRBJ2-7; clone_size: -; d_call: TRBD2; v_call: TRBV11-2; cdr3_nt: TGTGCCAGCAGCTTAGTCTCCGGGACTACCATGCCCTACGAGCAGTACTTC; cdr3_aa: CASSLVSGTTMPYEQYF
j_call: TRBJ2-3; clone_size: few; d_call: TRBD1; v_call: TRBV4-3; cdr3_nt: TGCGCCAGCAGCCCGACAGGGGGTGGCACAGATACGCAGTATTTT; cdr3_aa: CASSPTGGGTDTQYF
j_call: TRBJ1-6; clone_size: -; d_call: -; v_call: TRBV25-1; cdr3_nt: TGTGCCAGCAGTGGGGGGGGCTTACGCTATTCACCCCTCCACTTT; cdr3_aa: CASSGGGLRYSPLHF